This entry lists 21 T cell receptor beta chains sequenced from one sample in a study of a mutant IDH1 vaccine in newly diagnosed glioma. Sample time point: week 23, last vaccination. The content of each vaccine dose was 300 ug of mutant IDH1 20-mer peptide, and topical imiquimod accompanied it. Profiling relied on immunoSEQ multiplex PCR, and the TCRdb table lists in-frame clones only, not all of them. The sample holds some 40,000 clones, 81% seen once. Their cognate antigens are unknown. Sequencing used PBMCs, obtained from a glioma patient whose treatment included an IDH1 peptide vaccine. The receptors derive from a man between 35 and 55 years old with glioma.

This chain connects TRBV4-1 to TRBJ2-2, with D possibly matching TRBD1 (6 bases). V lost 4 bases and J 0 bases, leaving 15 bases between the germline ends. Germline V lookup: CDR1 MGHRA, CDR2 YSYEKL. The length of the CDR3 is 17 residues. The CDR3 nucleotides are TGCGCCAGCAGCCTCAACCCTAGGGACACGAACACCGGGGAGCTGTTTTTT. Translating it yields CASSLNPRDTNTGELFF.

V and J are TRBV6-4 and TRBJ2-7; no clear D gene. The germline V gene has CDR1 MRHNA and CDR2 SNTAGT. The germline V and J ends were trimmed by 4 bases and 0 bases, with 16 bases remaining between them. This CDR3 is 16 amino acids long. This CDR3 reads CASSGDGLVPSYEQYF. In DNA, the CDR3 is TGTGCCAGCAGTGGTGACGGTCTTGTTCCCTCCTACGAGCAGTACTTC.

V usage is TRBV7-9 and J usage is TRBJ2-2; D possibly corresponds to TRBD2 (5 bases). CDR1 SEHNR and CDR2 FQNEAQ come from the germline V gene (reference sequence). With 5 bases removed from V and 1 base from J, the gap between germline ends came to 11 bases. This CDR3 has 15 amino acids. In DNA form, the CDR3 reads TGTGCCAGCAGCGCGGGCCTGAGGAACACCGGGGAGCTGTTTTTT. Amino acids: CASSAGLRNTGELFF. The variable domain in full, completed from reference TRBV7-9 and TRBJ2-2, reads DTGVSQNPRHKITKRGQNVTFRCDPISEHNRLYWYRQTLGQGPEFLTYFQNEAQLEKSRLLSDRFSAERPKGSFSTLEIQRTEQGDSAMYLCASSAGLRNTGELFFGEGSRLTVL.

Turning to this clone: The junction shows a germline mismatch at one end, possibly a read error. The sample contains more than one DNA sequence encoding this CDR3. This chain connects TRBV4-1 to TRBJ2-5; either TRBD1 or TRBD2 may supply D (7 bases each). CDR1 MGHRA and CDR2 YSYEKL come from the germline V gene. The CDR3 covers 14 residues. This chain's CDR3 is CASSPETGRETQYF. The DNA of the CDR3 is TGCGCCAGCAGCCCTGAGACAGGGCGGGAGACTCAGTACTTC.

DNA for the CDR3: TGTGCCAGCAGCCTCAAATCGTATGAGATGGGAGAGACCCAGTACTTC. Its protein product is CASSLKSYEMGETQYF. The chain joins TRBV7-9 to TRBJ2-5, with unresolved D. The V gene lost 5 bases and the J gene lost 4 bases, with 20 bases spanning the gap. The CDR3 runs to 16 residues. The V gene's germline CDR1 is SEHNR and CDR2 FQNEAQ (reference sequence).

This chain's CDR3 is CASSLADNEKLFF. CDR3 coding DNA: TGTGCCAGCAGCTTGGCAGATAATGAAAAACTGTTTTTT. The genes are TRBV5-4 and TRBJ1-4; D is unclear. Trimming removed 0 bases from V and 4 bases from J, with 4 bases in between. The CDR3 is made up of 13 amino acids. The germline V gene has CDR1 SGHNT and CDR2 YYREEE (reference sequence).

The CDR3 DNA follows: TGTGCCAGCAGCTTTCTGGCAGGGAACAGGGGTTACGAGCAGTACTTC. Translating gives CASSFLAGNRGYEQYF. The chain links TRBV7-8 to TRBJ2-7; 7 bases map to TRBD1. From germline, CDR1 is SGHVS and CDR2 FQNEAQ. This CDR3 is built from 16 residues. Losses at the gene ends were 3 bases for V and 4 bases for J; bases not matched to a gene: 12. Full variable domain (outside the CDR3, taken from reference TRBV7-8 and TRBJ2-7): GAGVSQSPRYKVAKRGQDVALRCDPISGHVSLFWYQQALGQGPEFLTYFQNEAQLDKSGLPSDRFFAERPEGSVSTLKIQRTQQEDSAVYLCASSFLAGNRGYEQYFGPGTRLTVT.

The DNA of the CDR3 is TGTGCCAGCAGTTTGGGGAGCGCGACTACCAATGAGCAGTTCTTC. It is translated as CASSLGSATTNEQFF. The V and J genes are TRBV27 and TRBJ2-1; D might be TRBD2 (5 bases). The CDR3 extends over 15 amino acids. Looked up from germline, CDR1 is MNHEY and CDR2 is SMNVEV (reference sequence). The ends were cut back, 3 bases at V and 6 bases at J, with 15 bases in the middle.

This chain uses TRBV6-5 with TRBJ1-6; D is ambiguous. This CDR3 region has 16 residues. Trimming took 0 bases from V and 0 from J, leaving 6 bases between them. Germline CDR1 MNHEY, CDR2 SVGAGI. DNA of the CDR3: TGTGCCAGCAGTTACTCGTTCAGCTCCTATAATTCACCCCTCCACTTT. This sequence encodes CASSYSFSSYNSPLHF.

This sequence joins TRBV23-1 and TRBJ2-3; D uncertain. TRBV23-1 is placed among ORFs of uncertain function. This CDR3 has 14 residues. V gave up 11 bases and J gave up 2 bases, with 17 bases separating them. The CDR3 DNA sequence: TGCGCCGGCCATGGCCCACCAACCACAGATACGCAGTATTTT. Amino acids: CAGHGPPTTDTQYF.

V and J are TRBV4-1 and TRBJ1-5; 12 bases align to TRBD1. The V and J ends lost 2 bases and 7 bases, in that order; junction bases with no gene match: 3. The germline V gene has CDR1 MGHRA and CDR2 YSYEKL. This CDR3 is built from 15 residues. This CDR3 is CASSQPGQGAQPQHF. The CDR3 bases are TGCGCCAGCAGCCAACCGGGACAGGGGGCCCAGCCCCAGCATTTT.

The chain couples TRBV7-8 to TRBJ1-6, with D uncertain. Germline-derived CDR1 and CDR2 are SGHVS and FQNEAQ. This CDR3 has 12 residues. The V end was cut by 2 bases, the J end by 10 bases, with 6 bases between. In DNA form, the CDR3 reads TGTGCCAGCAGCTTATTAGGGTCACCCCTCCACTTT. Amino acid sequence: CASSLLGSPLHF.

This chain connects TRBV4-3 to TRBJ2-7; unclear D gene. Per germline, CDR1 LGHNA and CDR2 YSLEER. Trimming removed 2 bases from V and 1 base from J, with 15 bases in between. The CDR3 has 16 amino acids. The CDR3 DNA sequence: TGCGCCAGCAGCCAAAGTCTAATGGACGGTTCCTACGAGCAGTACTTC. Amino acid sequence: CASSQSLMDGSYEQYF.

Concerning this clone itself: The sample holds other DNA sequences that translate to the same CDR3. V usage is TRBV15 and J usage is TRBJ2-5; tentative D call: TRBD2 (6 bases). The CDR3 length is 16 residues. CDR1 LNHNV and CDR2 YYDKDF come from the germline V gene (reference sequence). The V end was cut by 1 base, the J end by 5 bases, with 17 bases between. The CDR3 is CATSRVSGLGAETQYF. The CDR3 DNA follows: TGTGCCACCAGCAGAGTGTCGGGACTCGGCGCCGAGACCCAGTACTTC.

J is TRBJ2-5 and V is TRBV29-1; D might be TRBD1 or TRBD2, each matching 5 bases. CDR1 is SQVTM and CDR2 is ANQGSEA in the germline V gene. The V end was cut by 2 bases, the J end by 7 bases, with 11 bases between. The CDR3 length is 12 residues. In DNA, the CDR3 is TGCAGCGTTGAAAGGCCAGGGAGGACCCAGTACTTC. Protein product: CSVERPGRTQYF.

This clone has only one observation. J is TRBJ2-7 and V is TRBV27, with 9 nucleotides matching TRBD1. This CDR3 region has 16 residues. The germline CDR1 and CDR2 sequences are MNHEY and SMNVEV (reference sequence). V trimming: 4 bases; J trimming: 5 bases; junction bases outside the gene matches: 12. The CDR3: CASSSESGTGWDEQYF. Written as DNA, the CDR3 is TGTGCCAGCAGTTCCGAGAGCGGGACAGGGTGGGACGAGCAGTACTTC.

The chain is built from TRBV9 and TRBJ2-1; 7 nucleotides agree with TRBD2. CDR1 is SGDLS, CDR2 YYNGEE, per germline. V was clipped by 4 bases and J by 5 bases; unmatched bases: 9. This CDR3 region has 15 residues. Here the CDR3 reads CASSPGGSRNNEQFF. CDR3 bases: TGTGCCAGCAGCCCAGGCGGGAGTAGAAACAATGAGCAGTTCTTC.

This clone was recorded once. The chain couples TRBV11-1 to TRBJ1-1; D unresolved. The CDR3 length is 13 residues. Germline CDR1 SGHAT, CDR2 FQDESV (reference sequence). Trimming pared 2 bases from V and 0 bases from J, leaving 4 bases between. CDR3 nucleotide sequence: TGTGCCAGCAGCTTACTCGTGAACACTGAAGCTTTCTTT. This gives the protein CASSLLVNTEAFF.

The chain joins TRBV11-2 to TRBJ2-1; the match to TRBD1 covers 7 bases. V trimming: 5 bases; J trimming: 8 bases; junction bases outside the gene matches: 3. CDR1 and CDR2 (germline): SGHAT, FQNNGV. CDR3 length: 12 residues. CDR3 bases: TGTGCCAGCAGCCTGACAGGGTATGAGCAGTTCTTC. It translates to CASSLTGYEQFF.

This clone was observed a few times. The chain recombines TRBV6-6 with TRBJ2-1, with 9 nucleotides matching TRBD2. Germline CDR1 is MNHNY and CDR2 is SVGAGI (reference sequence). Trimming at V came to 2 bases and at J to 9 bases, leaving 8 bases not matched to a gene. The CDR3 covers 15 residues. Here the CDR3 DNA reads TGTGCCAGCAGTTACGTTGCGGGGGGGCAGGGTGAGCAGTTCTTC. It translates to CASSYVAGGQGEQFF.

V and J are TRBV7-2 and TRBJ2-1, with 7 positions matching TRBD2. CDR1 SGHTA and CDR2 FQGNSA come from the germline V gene. The CDR3 runs 15 residues. V shed 5 bases, J shed 5 bases, and the junction held 9 bases outside the gene matches. The CDR3 DNA sequence: TGTGCCAGCAGCCAGGGAGCGGGAACCCACAATGAGCAGTTCTTC. Translation gives CASSQGAGTHNEQFF. The variable domain in full, with the rest retrieved from reference TRBV7-2 and TRBJ2-1, is GAGVSQSPSNKVTEKGKDVELRCDPISGHTALYWYRQSLGQGLEFLIYFQGNSAPDKSGLPSDRFSAERTGGSVSTLTIQRTQQEDSAVYLCASSQGAGTHNEQFFGPGTRLTVL.